Shown below are 3 T cell receptor beta chains from a single sample sequenced in a study of CD8 T cells in Susac syndrome. An input of about 0.5 to 1 ug of RNA was subjected to reverse transcription using random hexamers. MiXCR, run by TCRdb on the immunoSEQ multiplex PCR reads, gives a single entry per CDR3 protein. The sample has about 290,000 distinct CDR3 sequences, 70% to 90% seen once; the top ten hold 0.21%. Sequencing input: CD8+ T cells from PBMCs. The receptor source for this set is a human donor with multiple sclerosis.

J is TRBJ2-3 and V is TRBV4-3; 13 bases are a match to TRBD2. The CDR3 consists of 19 residues. V was pared by 1 base and J by 0 bases, with 7 bases of the junction left unmatched. CDR1 is LGHNA and CDR2 is YSLEER in the germline V gene. The chain's CDR3 is CASSQGTLAGGPSTDTQYF. The CDR3 DNA follows: TGCGCCAGCAGCCAAGGTACACTAGCGGGAGGGCCCAGCACAGATACGCAGTATTTT.

The CDR3 DNA follows: TGTGCCAGCAGTTGGACTAGCGGACCCTACGAGCAGTACTTC. This translates into CASSWTSGPYEQYF. The gene calls are TRBV6-2 or TRBV6-3 and TRBJ2-7; 10 bases map to TRBD2. This CDR3 has 14 residues. Germline CDR1 MNHEY, CDR2 SVGEGT. The trim removed 4 bases at V and 2 bases at J, leaving 2 bases unmatched.

The table lists this clonotype with a count of one. This chain links TRBV30 with TRBJ2-3; D is unclear. Germline CDR1 reads GTSNPN; CDR2 reads SVGIG (reference sequence). This CDR3 is 12 amino acids long. The germline V and J ends were trimmed by 2 bases and 2 bases, with 5 bases remaining between them. CDR3 sequence (DNA): TGTGCCTGGAGTCCTACCACAGATACGCAGTATTTT. Translation gives CAWSPTTDTQYF.